This T cell receptor (beta chain) was recovered during a study of human T cells and chemical hapten exposure. At the level of the study: Diphenylcyclopropenone was administered weekly to the scalp of patients throughout the roughly 23-week study. General study results and limits: Expanded TCRs produced significantly more large CDR3 similarity clusters than controls did.

Time point: patch test 2, 6 weeks after DPC sensitization. The treatment is: therapeutic diphenylcyclopropenone sensitization with weekly scalp DPC. In the library, unique molecular identifiers were attached to individual cDNA molecules. Per the original methods: Per-sample TCR counts ranged from 23,224 to 690,600, median roughly 96,000. TCRdb itself ran the RACE reads through MiXCR, one entry per CDR3 protein. TCRdb's processing, not the authors' own work, is the source of the V and J calls. The sample yields a few hundred thousand distinct CDR3 sequences, over 6% seen once. V gave up 5 bases and J gave up 7 bases, with 18 bases separating them. Per germline, CDR1 SGHDT and CDR2 YYEEEE. The CDR3 covers 15 residues. This clonotype was recorded many times. Its antigen remains unknown.

J is TRBJ1-4 and V is TRBV5-6; D call uncertain. The specimen comprised whole blood, sampled in connection with sensitization to the hapten diphenylcyclopropenone (DPC). The origin of this receptor is a woman aged 18-30 years with alopecia areata. Some clones in this sample may be carry-over from other donors' samples. The CDR3 reads CASRGTRTGGEKLFF. The CDR3 DNA reads as TGTGCCAGCAGGGGAACTCGGACGGGCGGTGAAAAACTGTTTTTT.